The sequence of this TCR beta chain was determined in a study of response to subunit inactivated influenza vaccine. The CDR3 is made up of 14 amino acids. V was trimmed by 2 bases and J by 6 bases, leaving 13 bases between them. Germline V gene data show CDR1 as MNHEY and CDR2 as SVGAGI. As regards this clonotype: Its cognate antigen is unknown.

A single record per CDR3 protein comes from TCRdb applying MiXCR to the RT-PCR reads. The data contain around 200,000 distinct CDR3 sequences, about 10% of them singletons. Findings and caveats of the study: The authors put forward the suggestion that each seasonal influenza vaccination may bring in only a limited number of new T cells.

The receptor's source is a man aged 45-65 years who received an inactivated influenza vaccine. V is TRBV6-5 and J is TRBJ1-2; D uncertain. Sequencing used non-naive T cells sorted from PBMCs, obtained on the day of vaccination. As DNA, the CDR3 is TGTGCCAGCAGTTACCGGCAGGAAAGAGATGGCTACACCTTC. It is translated as CASSYRQERDGYTF.